These T cell receptor beta chains were read from a single sample in a study of shared clonotypes between healthy human individuals. The assay was immunoSEQ multiplex PCR, and TCRdb's table has in-frame clones only and misses some. The table has some 2,100,000 clones, nearly 97% seen once; the top ten hold about 0.13%. The sequenced sample was naive CD4+ T cells sorted from blood. The receptors were sampled from a man between 18 and 29 years old in good health. CDR3s include the opening cysteine and the closing phenylalanine or tryptophan. Each record gives: clone size, J gene, D gene, V gene, CDR3 protein, CDR3 DNA. A D gene is named only where the DNA matches it firmly. Size is stated for part of the rows, as once, few or many counts, or as a class when the clone is expanded.

clone_size: once; j_call: TRBJ1-4; d_call: TRBD1; v_call: TRBV5-4; cdr3_aa: CASSKGQEINEKLFF; cdr3_nt: TGTGCCAGCAGCAAGGGACAGGAGATAAATGAAAAACTGTTTTTT
clone_size: .; j_call: TRBJ2-3; d_call: .; v_call: TRBV15; cdr3_aa: CATSSGSRTDTQYF; cdr3_nt: TGTGCCACCAGCAGTGGGTCGCGCACAGATACGCAGTATTTT
clone_size: once; j_call: TRBJ2-2; d_call: TRBD2; v_call: TRBV5-1; cdr3_aa: CASSLVVAGGTGELFF; cdr3_nt: TGCGCCAGCAGCTTGGTGGTAGCGGGAGGGACCGGGGAGCTGTTTTTT
clone_size: .; j_call: TRBJ2-1; d_call: .; v_call: TRBV6-1; cdr3_aa: CASSEALRGDEQFF; cdr3_nt: TGTGCCAGCAGTGAAGCGTTAAGAGGGGATGAGCAGTTCTTC
clone_size: .; j_call: TRBJ2-6; d_call: .; v_call: TRBV2; cdr3_aa: CATTNSGANVLTF; cdr3_nt: TGTGCCACCACAAACTCTGGGGCCAACGTCCTGACTTTC
clone_size: .; j_call: TRBJ2-3; d_call: TRBD1; v_call: TRBV29-1; cdr3_aa: CSGRQGTTDTQYF; cdr3_nt: TGCAGCGGCCGACAGGGGACGACAGATACGCAGTATTTT
clone_size: once; j_call: TRBJ2-2; d_call: TRBD1; v_call: TRBV11-2; cdr3_aa: CATSIDRVSGELFF; cdr3_nt: TGTGCCACCTCTATCGACAGGGTTAGTGGGGAGCTGTTTTTT
clone_size: .; j_call: TRBJ2-7; d_call: .; v_call: TRBV5-1; cdr3_aa: CASARLAGTYEQYF; cdr3_nt: TGCGCCAGCGCCAGATTGGCGGGGACCTACGAGCAGTACTTC
clone_size: .; j_call: TRBJ1-3; d_call: TRBD1; v_call: TRBV15; cdr3_aa: CATSRDRASGNTIYF; cdr3_nt: TGTGCCACCAGCAGGGACAGGGCGTCGGGAAACACCATATATTTT
clone_size: .; j_call: TRBJ2-2; d_call: .; v_call: TRBV6-5; cdr3_aa: CASRPGDKNTGELFF; cdr3_nt: TGTGCCAGCAGGCCCGGGGATAAGAACACCGGGGAGCTGTTTTTT
clone_size: .; j_call: TRBJ2-1; d_call: .; v_call: TRBV7-2; cdr3_aa: CASSLAGGYYNEQFF; cdr3_nt: TGTGCCAGCAGCTTAGCGGGAGGTTACTACAATGAGCAGTTCTTC
clone_size: .; j_call: TRBJ2-1; d_call: .; v_call: TRBV30; cdr3_aa: CAWSVKGRHEQFF; cdr3_nt: TGTGCCTGGAGTGTAAAAGGCCGCCATGAGCAGTTCTTC
clone_size: .; j_call: TRBJ2-1; d_call: TRBD2; v_call: TRBV29-1; cdr3_aa: CSWTSGGNNEQFF; cdr3_nt: TGCAGCTGGACTAGCGGGGGCAACAATGAGCAGTTCTTC
clone_size: .; j_call: TRBJ1-2; d_call: TRBD1; v_call: TRBV9; cdr3_aa: CASSAGQGNPTYGYTF; cdr3_nt: TGTGCCAGCAGCGCCGGACAGGGGAACCCCACCTATGGCTACACCTTC
clone_size: .; j_call: TRBJ2-1; d_call: .; v_call: TRBV7-2; cdr3_aa: CASSLGGTTYNEQFF; cdr3_nt: TGTGCCAGCAGCTTAGGCGGGACAACCTACAATGAGCAGTTCTTC
clone_size: .; j_call: TRBJ1-6; d_call: .; v_call: TRBV30; cdr3_aa: CAWSQGGNNSPLHF; cdr3_nt: TGTGCCTGGAGCCAGGGTGGGAATAATTCACCCCTCCACTTT
clone_size: .; j_call: TRBJ2-7; d_call: TRBD1; v_call: TRBV19; cdr3_aa: CASTSSWTGDYEQYF; cdr3_nt: TGTGCCAGTACTTCGAGCTGGACAGGGGATTACGAGCAGTACTTC
clone_size: .; j_call: TRBJ2-2; d_call: .; v_call: TRBV7-2; cdr3_aa: CASSKHGPPLLGELFF; cdr3_nt: TGTGCCAGCAGCAAACACGGACCGCCCCTGCTCGGGGAGCTGTTTTTT
clone_size: .; j_call: TRBJ2-3; d_call: TRBD1; v_call: TRBV7-8; cdr3_aa: CASSLDRGGKDTQYF; cdr3_nt: TGTGCCAGCAGCCTGGACAGGGGAGGAAAAGATACGCAGTATTTT
clone_size: .; j_call: TRBJ1-2; d_call: .; v_call: TRBV6-5; cdr3_aa: CASSRQGSAGYTF; cdr3_nt: TGTGCCAGCAGTCGCCAGGGCAGTGCTGGCTACACCTTC
clone_size: .; j_call: TRBJ2-5; d_call: .; v_call: TRBV9; cdr3_aa: CASSVGGGNGRAQETQYF; cdr3_nt: TGTGCCAGCAGCGTAGGCGGCGGAAACGGGAGAGCGCAAGAGACCCAGTACTTC
clone_size: .; j_call: TRBJ2-5; d_call: .; v_call: TRBV2; cdr3_aa: CASSPTGPQYF; cdr3_nt: TGTGCCAGCAGTCCTACAGGGCCCCAGTACTTC
clone_size: .; j_call: TRBJ2-7; d_call: TRBD1; v_call: TRBV15; cdr3_aa: CATSPPGQGAYEQYF; cdr3_nt: TGTGCCACCAGCCCTCCGGGACAGGGAGCCTACGAGCAGTACTTC
clone_size: .; j_call: TRBJ1-1; d_call: .; v_call: TRBV6-5; cdr3_aa: CASLDPGARKAFF; cdr3_nt: TGTGCCAGCTTGGACCCAGGGGCTCGGAAAGCTTTCTTT
clone_size: once; j_call: TRBJ2-1; d_call: TRBD2; v_call: TRBV7-8; cdr3_aa: CASSLVPGLAGLSSYNEQFF; cdr3_nt: TGTGCCAGCAGCTTAGTTCCGGGACTAGCGGGACTCAGCTCCTACAATGAGCAGTTCTTC
clone_size: .; j_call: TRBJ2-5; d_call: .; v_call: TRBV7-9; cdr3_aa: CASSFGGGETQYF; cdr3_nt: TGTGCCAGCAGCTTCGGGGGAGGCGAGACCCAGTACTTC
clone_size: once; j_call: TRBJ2-2; d_call: .; v_call: TRBV9; cdr3_aa: CASSARPGSLTGELFF; cdr3_nt: TGTGCCAGCAGCGCACGACCCGGAAGTCTCACCGGGGAGCTGTTTTTT
clone_size: .; j_call: TRBJ2-5; d_call: .; v_call: TRBV11-2; cdr3_aa: CASSLGWLVRVQETQYF; cdr3_nt: TGTGCCAGCAGCTTAGGGTGGTTGGTGAGAGTTCAAGAGACCCAGTACTTC
clone_size: few; j_call: TRBJ1-5; d_call: .; v_call: TRBV28; cdr3_aa: CASSLQGQWPQHF; cdr3_nt: TGTGCCAGCAGTTTGCAGGGCCAGTGGCCCCAGCATTTT
clone_size: .; j_call: TRBJ1-1; d_call: .; v_call: TRBV5-1; cdr3_aa: CASLRSGMENTEAFF; cdr3_nt: TGCGCCAGCCTTAGGTCAGGGATGGAGAACACTGAAGCTTTCTTT
clone_size: .; j_call: TRBJ1-4; d_call: .; v_call: TRBV4-1; cdr3_aa: CASSQDRGKASYNEKLFF; cdr3_nt: TGCGCCAGCAGCCAAGATAGGGGAAAGGCCAGCTATAATGAAAAACTGTTTTTT
clone_size: once; j_call: TRBJ1-4; d_call: .; v_call: TRBV7-9; cdr3_aa: CASSLALTSEKLFF; cdr3_nt: TGTGCCAGCAGCTTAGCCTTAACCTCAGAAAAACTGTTTTTT
clone_size: .; j_call: TRBJ2-5; d_call: .; v_call: TRBV7-2; cdr3_aa: CASSLAGRGKETQYF; cdr3_nt: TGTGCCAGCAGCTTAGCTGGACGGGGAAAAGAGACCCAGTACTTC
clone_size: .; j_call: TRBJ2-7; d_call: .; v_call: TRBV27; cdr3_aa: CASSSYRERGYEQYF; cdr3_nt: TGTGCCAGCAGTTCCTACCGGGAGAGGGGGTACGAGCAGTACTTC
clone_size: .; j_call: TRBJ2-3; d_call: .; v_call: TRBV4-3; cdr3_aa: CASSQGADQKGTDTQYF; cdr3_nt: TGCGCCAGCAGCCAGGGCGCCGACCAGAAGGGCACAGATACGCAGTATTTT
clone_size: .; j_call: TRBJ1-3; d_call: .; v_call: TRBV6-1; cdr3_aa: CASSEARGGSGNTIYF; cdr3_nt: TGTGCCAGCAGTGAAGCGCGGGGCGGCTCTGGAAACACCATATATTTT
clone_size: .; j_call: TRBJ1-6; d_call: TRBD1; v_call: TRBV5-6; cdr3_aa: CASSWDRGNSPLHF; cdr3_nt: TGTGCCAGCAGCTGGGACAGGGGGAATTCACCCCTCCACTTT
clone_size: .; j_call: TRBJ2-7; d_call: .; v_call: TRBV5-4; cdr3_aa: CASSLQLGSYEQYF; cdr3_nt: TGTGCCAGCAGCTTACAACTAGGCTCCTACGAGCAGTACTTC
clone_size: once; j_call: TRBJ1-4; d_call: .; v_call: TRBV18; cdr3_aa: CASSPPTTNEKLFF; cdr3_nt: TGTGCCAGCTCACCCCCAACAACTAATGAAAAACTGTTTTTT
clone_size: once; j_call: TRBJ1-6; d_call: .; v_call: TRBV27; cdr3_aa: CASSLRSGIGSPLHF; cdr3_nt: TGTGCCAGCAGTTTACGGTCGGGGATTGGTTCACCCCTCCACTTT
clone_size: once; j_call: TRBJ1-4; d_call: .; v_call: TRBV5-8; cdr3_aa: CASSLIGQTTNEKLFF; cdr3_nt: TGTGCCAGCAGCCTGATTGGACAGACAACTAATGAAAAACTGTTTTTT